This T cell receptor (beta chain) was captured in a study of blood T cell repertoires in COVID-19. The wider study: Spain, Italy and the United States supplied samples that represented acute and convalescent COVID-19.

Profiling relied on immunoSEQ multiplex PCR, and the TCRdb table lists in-frame clones only, not all of them. In the table there are approximately 440,000 clones, less than 95% of which are singletons. Trimming left V 5 bases short and J 1 base short, with 18 bases between. CDR1 is MDHEN, CDR2 SYDVKM, per germline. The CDR3 is made up of 18 amino acids. Participants' own reports of clinical history determined their cohort assignment. The genes are TRBV28 and TRBJ1-6; D unclear. The receptor was isolated from a man between 18 and 29 years old who had recovered from COVID-19. Input material: PBMCs or T cells enriched from blood (not recorded which). The CDR3, as DNA: TGTGCCAGCAGTGCCCCTGGACGGGAGGGTTCCTATAATTCACCCCTCCACTTT. Translation: CASSAPGREGSYNSPLHF.